This TCR beta chain comes out of a study of T cell repertoires in cytomegalovirus infection. Study-wide background: The public TCR beta signatures pointed to both CMV infection and matching HLA type.

TCRdb ran MiXCR on the reads and lists one entry per CDR3 protein. Seen here are around 630,000 distinct CDR3 sequences, approximately 25% observed once, and the top ten hold roughly 8%. As regards this clonotype: Its antigen is not known.

The CDR3 is 14 amino acids. V lost 1 base to trimming and J lost 3 bases, with 10 bases between them. Germline loops: CDR1 SEHNR, CDR2 FQNEAQ (reference sequence). General observations from the study: HLA-C-restricted TCR beta clonotypes specific for CMV led the ex vivo response.

The TCR was taken from a human donor in good health (CMV status not recorded). Some clones in this sample may be carry-over from other donors' samples. V and J are TRBV7-9 and TRBJ2-7; the D call may be TRBD1 or TRBD2 (5 bases each). Sequencing used CD8+ T cells from PBMCs. In DNA, the CDR3 is TGTGCCAGCAGCTTAGTGGGGACCCACTACGAGCAGTACTTC. Encoded protein: CASSLVGTHYEQYF.